This is a list of T cell receptor beta chains from one sample in a study of cytomegalovirus exposure and HLA in healthy donors. The table came from immunoSEQ multiplex PCR; TCRdb's copy has only in-frame clones and leaves some out. The sample consists of 130,000 or so clones, around 80% of them appearing once. The specimen was PBMCs. All receptors derive from a man aged 40-49 years in good health and CMV-seronegative. The CDR3 runs from the conserved cysteine through the conserved F or W. Fields, in order: J gene, clone size, V gene, CDR3 protein. Some rows have no size entry. The others give once, few or many, or a class for an expanded clone.

>TRBJ2-7|few|TRBV7-9
CASLGGNRYEQYF
>TRBJ2-1|once|TRBV5-1
CASSLEASGGAGNEQFF
>TRBJ2-7|-|TRBV19
CASSMGGPYEQYF
>TRBJ2-2|-|TRBV5-4
CASSPEAGTGIKGGKLFF
>TRBJ1-1|few|TRBV4-1
CASSQQGATEAFF
>TRBJ2-5|-|TRBV7-2
CASSLGGVGVETQYF
>TRBJ2-5|-|TRBV30
CAWSVPRQVKQETQYF
>TRBJ2-7|-|TRBV2
CASSVPEGGSYEQYF
>TRBJ2-5|-|TRBV5-1
CASSSPGIEETQYF
>TRBJ1-1|-|TRBV15
CATSEPADRGHRTEAFF
>TRBJ2-2|-|TRBV5-4
CASNPGYTGELFF
>TRBJ2-3|-|TRBV10-1
CASSESGFGDTQYF
>TRBJ1-5|once|TRBV27
CASSFRGSNQPQHF
>TRBJ1-4|-|TRBV6-5
CASSYGGVEEKLFF
>TRBJ2-7|-|TRBV11-2
CASSLGTGGSEQYF
>TRBJ2-5|-|TRBV29-1
CSVEEGDYPQYF
>-|-|TRBV7-9
CASSLSGRERVNEQYF
>TRBJ2-7|-|TRBV7-8
CASSHPDSYEQYF